A single sample is the source of the 26 T cell receptor beta chains below, sequenced in a study of blood T cell repertoires in COVID-19. Repertoires were generated with immunoSEQ multiplex PCR, while TCRdb's copy carries only in-frame clones and drops some. The table shows approximately 44,000 clones, with roughly 87% occurring only once. Material for sequencing was peripheral blood. The source of these receptors is a woman of 80 years or more with acute or convalescent COVID-19.

This sequence joins TRBV5-1 and TRBJ2-7; D is perhaps TRBD1 (6 bases). The CDR3 sequence is 15 residues long. V was trimmed by 1 base and J by 0 bases, leaving 11 bases between them. Germline CDR1 reads SGHRS; CDR2 reads YFSETQ. The CDR3 DNA sequence: TGCGCCAGCAGCTTGTCACAGGGATTCTCCTACGAGCAGTACTTC. Amino acid sequence: CASSLSQGFSYEQYF.

This rearrangement joins TRBV19 to TRBJ2-2; 11 bases fit TRBD1. The CDR3 runs 15 residues. CDR1 LNHDA and CDR2 SQIVND come from the germline V gene (reference sequence). Trimming removed 4 bases from V and 7 bases from J; junction bases left unmatched: 5. The CDR3 DNA reads as TGTGCCAGTAGTAACGGACAGGGGGCTTTCGGGGAGCTGTTTTTT. It is translated as CASSNGQGAFGELFF.

The rearrangement joins TRBV3-1 (or the pseudogene TRBV3-2) to TRBJ1-3; 7 bases match TRBD1. There are 16 residues in the CDR3. After removal of 6 bases from V and 0 bases from J, the junction contained 8 bases not matched to a gene. Germline CDR1 reads LGHDT; CDR2 reads YNNKEL (reference sequence). CDR3 region: CASSRQGPFSGNTIYF. The CDR3 DNA reads TGTGCCAGCAGTCGACAGGGCCCTTTCTCTGGAAACACCATATATTTT.

This sequence joins TRBV10-3 and TRBJ2-1; 7 bases fit TRBD2. CDR1 and CDR2 (germline): ENHRY, SYGVKD. This CDR3 region has 15 residues. V lost 11 bases, J lost 0 bases, and 10 bases stayed unmatched. CDR3 protein: CAARESGNSYNEQFF. CDR3 nucleotide sequence: TGTGCCGCCCGAGAGAGCGGGAACTCCTACAATGAGCAGTTCTTC.

The V and J genes are TRBV18 and TRBJ1-6; a possible D gene is TRBD1 (6 bases). The CDR3 has 15 amino acids. Looked up from germline, CDR1 is KGHSH and CDR2 is LQKENI. Trimming removed 3 bases at V and 9 bases at J, with 15 bases between. The CDR3 DNA sequence: TGTGCCAGCTCACCGGAGGCGGGCAGGGGTTCACCCCTCCACTTT. It translates to CASSPEAGRGSPLHF.

The V and J genes are TRBV9 and TRBJ2-5; 11 nucleotides line up with TRBD2. The CDR3 length is 16 residues. J gave up 5 bases and V 4 bases, and 10 bases lay outside the gene matches. Germline CDR1 is SGDLS and CDR2 is YYNGEE. The CDR3 is CASSFRSGGAPETQYF. The CDR3 DNA sequence: TGTGCCAGCAGCTTTCGTAGCGGGGGGGCACCTGAGACCCAGTACTTC. The full variable domain, rest sourced from reference TRBV9 and TRBJ2-5, is DSGVTQTPKHLITATGQRVTLRCSPRSGDLSVYWYQQSLDQGLQFLIQYYNGEERAKGNILERFSAQQFPDLHSELNLSSLELGDSALYFCASSFRSGGAPETQYFGPGTRLLVL.

The table lists this clone with a count of one. As DNA, the CDR3 is TGTGCCAGCAGCAAATGGACTAGCGGACACCAAGAGACCCAGTACTTC. This translates into CASSKWTSGHQETQYF. The chain links TRBV3-1 (or the pseudogene TRBV3-2) to TRBJ2-5; TRBD2 agrees at 10 bases. V was clipped by 5 bases and J by 0 bases; unmatched bases: 6. Germline assignment: CDR1 LGHDT and CDR2 YNNKEL (reference sequence). The CDR3 has 16 amino acids.

The chain couples TRBV4-1 to TRBJ1-2; no reliable D call. The CDR3 consists of 13 residues. Trimming pared 4 bases from V and 2 bases from J, leaving 8 bases between. Looked up from germline, CDR1 is MGHRA and CDR2 is YSYEKL. The CDR3 region has the DNA TGCGCCAGCAGCCTCGGGAACAACTATGGCTACACCTTC. This translates into CASSLGNNYGYTF.

The chain carries TRBV9 and TRBJ1-2; 11 bases map to TRBD1. Germline CDR1 SGDLS, CDR2 YYNGEE. The junction had 11 bases not matched to a gene; V was cut back by 2 bases and J by 5 bases. The CDR3 has 17 amino acids. As DNA, the CDR3 is TGTGCCAGCAGCGTTGGACTGGGACAGGGGGATGGGTATGGCTACACCTTC. Amino acid sequence: CASSVGLGQGDGYGYTF.

The rearrangement uses TRBV19 and TRBJ2-2; possible D gene TRBD2, 6 bases. The CDR3 is made up of 14 amino acids. Deletions cut 7 bases from V and 1 base from J, with 10 bases between. Per germline, CDR1 LNHDA and CDR2 SQIVND (reference sequence). The CDR3 DNA sequence: TGTGCCAGTAAGGAGGGGAGGAACACCGGGGAGCTGTTTTTT. It encodes CASKEGRNTGELFF.

The chain couples TRBV18 to TRBJ2-1; D may be TRBD1 (6 bases). The V end lost 6 bases, the J end lost 8 bases, and 17 bases lay between the germline ends. The length of the CDR3 is 14 residues. Germline V gives CDR1 KGHSH, CDR2 LQKENI. Here the CDR3 reads CASSSTGRSDEQFF. DNA for the CDR3: TGTGCCAGCTCTTCGACAGGAAGGTCTGATGAGCAGTTCTTC.

The chain links TRBV7-6 to TRBJ1-2, with a possible D match to TRBD1 (5 bases). Germline assignment: CDR1 SGHVS and CDR2 FNYEAQ. This CDR3 spans 13 amino acids. The V end was cut by 5 bases, the J end by 8 bases, with 15 bases between. CDR3 nucleotide sequence: TGTGCCAGCAGCCCCCAGGGCCCTCGGGGCTACACCTTC. Protein sequence: CASSPQGPRGYTF.

CDR3 coding DNA: TGTGCCAGCAGCTTAAACGAGAGGACAGGGGGCCTTGCTAGCTATGGCTACACCTTC. This encodes CASSLNERTGGLASYGYTF. This chain connects TRBV7-2 to TRBJ1-2; 11 bases are a match to TRBD1. Germline CDR1 and CDR2: SGHTA and FQGNSA. The CDR3 runs to 19 residues. V lost 2 bases and J lost 4; bases outside the gene matches: 15.

V gene TRBV12-3 or TRBV12-4 combines with J gene TRBJ2-3; weak D call: TRBD1 (5 bases). The CDR3 extends over 13 amino acids. V was shortened by 2 bases and J by 6 bases, with 9 bases between the two germline ends. CDR3 residues: CASSLQGRDTQYF. The CDR3 nucleotides read TGTGCCAGCAGTTTACAGGGAAGGGATACGCAGTATTTT.

The chain links TRBV7-6 to TRBJ2-3; TRBD2 agrees at 8 bases. Germline V lookup: CDR1 SGHVS, CDR2 FNYEAQ. This CDR3 is 15 amino acids long. The trim removed 0 bases at V and 6 bases at J, leaving 5 bases unmatched. CDR3 sequence: CASSLAGGAGDTQYF. Written as DNA, the CDR3 is TGTGCCAGCAGCTTAGCCGGGGGGGCCGGCGATACGCAGTATTTT. Combining the CDR3 with reference TRBV7-6 and TRBJ2-3 gives the whole variable domain GAGVSQSPRYKVTKRGQDVALRCDPISGHVSLYWYRQALGQGPEFLTYFNYEAQQDKSGLPNDRFSAERPEGSISTLTIQRTEQRDSAMYRCASSLAGGAGDTQYFGPGTRLTVL.

The chain carries TRBV7-9 and TRBJ1-4; 10 bases line up with TRBD1. In germline, CDR1 is SEHNR, CDR2 FQNEAQ (reference sequence). The trim removed 3 bases at V and 7 bases at J, leaving 2 bases unmatched. The CDR3 totals 14 residues. CDR3 coding DNA: TGTGCCAGCAGCTTGACAGGGGGCGGTGAAAAACTGTTTTTT. As protein: CASSLTGGGEKLFF.

The table lists this clone with a count of one. V and J are TRBV30 and TRBJ1-6, with a tentative D call TRBD1 (6 bases). This CDR3 is built from 14 residues. The V and J ends lost 2 bases and 8 bases respectively, with 13 bases between them. Germline CDR1 is GTSNPN and CDR2 is SVGIG (reference sequence). In DNA form, the CDR3 reads TGTGCCTGGAGTAAAAACAGGGTTTATTCACCCCTCCACTTT. Translated: CAWSKNRVYSPLHF.

The chain employs TRBV6-5 and TRBJ2-1; 7 bases agree with TRBD2. After removal of 2 bases from V and 9 bases from J, the junction contained 1 base not matched to a gene. The CDR3 totals 12 residues. CDR1 is MNHEY, CDR2 SVGAGI, per germline. The CDR3 spells CASSYGTTEQFF. The CDR3 nucleotides are TGTGCCAGCAGTTACGGGACTACTGAGCAGTTCTTC.

The chain links TRBV7-9 to TRBJ2-7, with 7 nucleotides matching TRBD1. Per the germline V gene, CDR1 is SEHNR and CDR2 is FQNEAQ (reference sequence). The CDR3 consists of 13 residues. The ends lost 6 bases at V and 6 bases at J; junction bases unmatched: 8. The CDR3 coding sequence is TGTGCCAGCAGGCCCGGGACAGAACGCGAGCAGTACGTC. Translation: CASRPGTEREQYV.

The chain recombines TRBV4-1 with TRBJ1-2, with 9 bases fitting TRBD1. V lost 1 base and J lost 0; bases outside the gene matches: 9. Germline CDR1 and CDR2: MGHRA and YSYEKL. The CDR3 loop spans 18 amino acids. The CDR3 bases are TGCGCCAGCAGCCAAGTGGTCACAGGGGGCAAAGCTAACTATGGCTACACCTTC. Translating it yields CASSQVVTGGKANYGYTF.

V gene TRBV2 combines with J gene TRBJ1-4; 8 nucleotides agree with TRBD1. Germline loops: CDR1 SNHLY, CDR2 FYNNEI. The CDR3 is 16 amino acids. The J segment lost 5 bases and the V segment lost 7 bases, leaving 12 bases of the junction unmatched. The CDR3 is CASTLHGTGKNEKLFF. The DNA of the CDR3 is TGTGCCAGCACCCTCCACGGGACAGGAAAGAATGAAAAACTGTTTTTT.

The gene calls are TRBV5-1 and TRBJ2-2, with 12 nucleotides matching TRBD2. CDR3 length equals 16 residues. V shed 3 bases and J 4 bases; nucleotides not matched to a gene: 4. Looked up from germline, CDR1 is SGHRS and CDR2 is YFSETQ. The CDR3 DNA reads TGCGCCAGCAGCTCTAGCGGGGGGGCTAGCACCGGGGAGCTGTTTTTT. This translates into CASSSSGGASTGELFF.

V gene TRBV18 combines with J gene TRBJ1-2; D gene ambiguous. Germline CDR1 reads KGHSH; CDR2 reads LQKENI. This CDR3 comprises 16 residues. V was trimmed by 3 bases and J by 4 bases, leaving 18 bases between them. CDR3 residues: CASSPTRPSEGYGYTF. The CDR3 DNA reads as TGTGCCAGCTCACCTACCCGGCCCTCCGAGGGCTATGGCTACACCTTC.

The chain combines TRBV6-5 with TRBJ2-7; 7 nucleotides match TRBD1. With 1 base clipped from V and 1 base from J, the junction kept 7 bases outside the gene matches. CDR1 and CDR2 from the germline V gene are MNHEY and SVGAGI. This CDR3 is built from 16 residues. The CDR3: CASSYLAGGPSYEQYF. The CDR3 DNA is TGTGCCAGCAGTTACTTGGCAGGGGGTCCTTCCTACGAGCAGTACTTC.

Remarks on this clone: The sample holds other DNA sequences that translate to the same CDR3. V and J are TRBV19 and TRBJ1-5; D is unresolved. The CDR3 totals 13 residues. Germline lookup yields CDR1 LNHDA and CDR2 SQIVND (reference sequence). Deletions cut 1 base from V and 4 bases from J, with 5 bases between. CDR3 DNA: TGTGCCAGTAGTATAGCGGGGAATCAGCCCCAGCATTTT. Translation gives CASSIAGNQPQHF. The full variable domain, rest sourced from reference TRBV19 and TRBJ1-5, is DGGITQSPKYLFRKEGQNVTLSCEQNLNHDAMYWYRQDPGQGLRLIYYSQIVNDFQKGDIAEGYSVSREKKESFPLTVTSAQKNPTAFYLCASSIAGNQPQHFGDGTRLSIL.

The chain links TRBV12-3 or TRBV12-4 to TRBJ2-3; D is uncertain. V was pared by 4 bases and J by 5 bases, with 10 bases between. This CDR3 spans 13 amino acids. CDR3 sequence reads: CASSSQGVDTQYF. In DNA, the CDR3 is TGTGCCAGCAGTTCCCAAGGAGTAGATACGCAGTATTTT.